The next 3 T cell receptor beta chains were all read from a single sample in a study of cytomegalovirus exposure and HLA in healthy donors. It was with 60 Vbeta and 13 Jbeta primers that the PCR ran. Profiled with immunoSEQ multiplex PCR; TCRdb holds only in-frame clones, not every one. The table includes more than 95,000 clones, more than 75% detected once. Source material: PBMCs. The receptors stem from a young woman in good health and CMV-seropositive.

The genes are TRBV6-6 and TRBJ2-1; TRBD2 matches at 10 bases. The CDR3 loop spans 15 amino acids. Germline V gene sequence: CDR1 MNHNY, CDR2 SVGAGI (reference sequence). The V segment lost 6 bases and the J segment 5 bases; nucleotides outside the gene matches: 7. The CDR3 reads CASRPSGSRDNEQFF. The CDR3 region has the DNA TGTGCCAGCAGGCCTAGCGGGAGCCGGGACAATGAGCAGTTCTTC.

The CDR3 DNA is TGTGCCAGCAGTGACGAGGGGCGGGGGGGAAAACTGTTTTTT. Protein product: CASSDEGRGGKLFF. The chain recombines TRBV27 with TRBJ1-4; D is perhaps TRBD1 (5 bases). The V end lost 5 bases, the J end lost 10 bases, and 17 bases lay between the germline ends. The germline V gene has CDR1 MNHEY and CDR2 SMNVEV (reference sequence). The CDR3 covers 14 residues.

This clone was recorded a few times. The chain carries TRBV2 and TRBJ2-1; tentatively, D is TRBD2 (5 bases). Per the germline V gene, CDR1 is SNHLY and CDR2 is FYNNEI. V lost 1 base and J lost 1, with 11 bases in between. The CDR3 totals 16 residues. CDR3 in amino acids: CASSEDGVFSYNEQFF. CDR3 bases: TGTGCCAGCAGTGAAGACGGGGTGTTTTCCTACAATGAGCAGTTCTTC.